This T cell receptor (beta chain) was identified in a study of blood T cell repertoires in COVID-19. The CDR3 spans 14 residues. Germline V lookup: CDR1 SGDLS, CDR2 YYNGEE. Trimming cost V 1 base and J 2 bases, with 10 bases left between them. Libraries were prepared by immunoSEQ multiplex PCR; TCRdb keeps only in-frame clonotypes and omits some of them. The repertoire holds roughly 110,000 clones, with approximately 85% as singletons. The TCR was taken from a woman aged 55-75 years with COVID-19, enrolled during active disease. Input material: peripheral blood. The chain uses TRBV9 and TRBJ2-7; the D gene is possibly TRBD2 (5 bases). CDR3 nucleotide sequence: TGTGCCAGCAGCGTATTCGGGGATACCTACGAGCAGTACTTC. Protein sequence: CASSVFGDTYEQYF.